This is a list of T cell receptor beta chains from one sample in a study of T cells in Graves' hyperthyroidism and ophthalmopathy. TCRdb re-called the multiplex PCR reads through MiXCR, storing one row per CDR3 protein. Among 600,000 to 750,000 distinct CDR3 sequences listed, around a sixth were seen once. Sequencing used blood. These receptors came from a man aged 45-60 years with Graves' hyperthyroidism. CDR3s include the opening cysteine and the closing phenylalanine or tryptophan.

v_gene | len | CDR3aa
TRBV7-9 | 11 | CASSPGIEAFF
TRBV6-8 | 15 | CASLGLAGAADTQYF
TRBV25-1 | 14 | CASSKQGVSDTQYF
TRBV3-1 | 13 | CASSQNRDYGYTF
TRBV3-1 | 17 | CASSQGGRGRDNQPQHF
TRBV20-1 | 15 | CSAILGTSGDNEQFF
TRBV7-2 | 16 | CASSSFPGLSNQPQHF
TRBV12-3/TRBV12-4 | 12 | CASSLAQGGYTF
TRBV28 | 15 | CASSPRGASYNEQFF
TRBV11-2 | 16 | CASSLLAGGDEGEQFF
TRBV2 | 17 | CASDPGQDSFGANVLTF
TRBV28 | 13 | CASSLPGQPQDTF
TRBV3-1 | 14 | CASSSPSGRYEQFF
TRBV7-6 | 14 | CASSLEAGPHEQYF
TRBV20-1 | 13 | CSAWTGENTEAFF
TRBV19 | 13 | CASEPGRGGVLTF
TRBV6-1 | 15 | CASRRDSYSNQPQHF
TRBV10-3 | 14 | CAISRDTPGEKLFF
TRBV12-3/TRBV12-4 | 15 | CASSLSGSRSYEQYF
TRBV6-1 | 16 | CASSEAVHAVNTEAFF
TRBV7-9 | 16 | CASSPTLAGYTDTQYF
TRBV13 | 16 | CASSLGLFRTPYEQYF
TRBV30 | 16 | CAWSNLLGHGNEKLFF
TRBV10-3 | 15 | CAISESGRASNEQFF
TRBV9 | 16 | CASSVAPTSATYEHYF
TRBV6-9 | 17 | CASSANLTSGIPYEQYF
TRBV9 | 14 | CASSGSGGKDTQYF
TRBV7-2 | 14 | CASSLALRTYEQYF
TRBV7-9 | 15 | CASSRYRGRTGELFF
TRBV27 | 15 | CASSFSYRTMSGYTF
TRBV2 | 12 | CASSSDTTEAFF
TRBV11-2 | 16 | CASSDGTGGYNEKLFF
TRBV28 | 15 | CASSSGDTYTGELFF
TRBV28 | 15 | CASRRLAGSTDTQYF
TRBV15 | 15 | CATSVGTSGGYEQYF
TRBV2 | 15 | CATFRQGANTGELFF
TRBV11-2 | 13 | CATQGVLFYEQYF
TRBV15 | 16 | CATSRSYSGSNHTQYF
TRBV24-1 | 12 | CATSDTSYGYTF
TRBV20-1 | 14 | CSAPAGSHTYEQYF
TRBV6-2/TRBV6-3 | 15 | CASSYFAGAVYEQYF
TRBV14 | 15 | CASSPWTDSYNEQFF
TRBV7-2 | 16 | CASTPGTEWAEDEQYF
TRBV5-1 | 12 | CASQDRPYEQYF
TRBV25-1 | 14 | CASTRTGGGETQYF
TRBV18 | 14 | CASSPIFKDTEAFF
TRBV3-1 | 15 | CASTEQGGGTYEQYF
TRBV7-9 | 17 | CASSFVPGGRDTGELFF
TRBV20-1 | 15 | CSARTSGSRTDTQYF
TRBV3-1 | 17 | CASSQDLELADTDTQYF